The T cell receptor beta chain described here comes from a study of T cell responses to AZD1222 COVID-19 vaccine. Findings of the study overall: With two AZD1222 doses given, Spike-specific TCR breadth and depth both rose. Baseline serology detected seropositivity in only six AZD1222 recipients.

The CDR3 spans 14 residues. Germline CDR1 MDHEN, CDR2 SYDVKM. Trimming pared 8 bases from V and 1 base from J, leaving 13 bases between. As regards this clone: The antigen remains undetermined.

This table comes from immunoSEQ multiplex PCR, and its TCRdb copy is limited to in-frame clones, with some not included. The sample lists under 200,000 clones, around nine tenths occurring once. Some second doses came at about 4 weeks and others at about 12 weeks; these were pooled. The sample in question was peripheral blood, obtained 28 days after the second AZD1222 dose. V and J are TRBV28 and TRBJ2-3; possibly TRBD2 for D (5 bases). The TCR was taken from an adult who received the AZD1222 COVID-19 vaccine. CDR3 residues: CASYRGARTDTQYF. CDR3 nucleotides: TGTGCCAGCTACCGGGGAGCCCGCACAGATACGCAGTATTTT.